The clone carrying this T cell receptor (beta chain) was counted at least ten times. Antigen specificity is unknown. This specimen comes from a study of breast tumors, draining lymph nodes, adjacent tissues. Whole-study findings and limits: Findings are consistent with lymph node origin and intratumoral expansion of most tumor T cells. That most tumor T cells come from lymph nodes remained unproven. Compared with basal-like, luminal-like tumors shared significantly more repertoire with nontumor tissue.

Each CDR3 protein is one row after TCRdb ran MiXCR on the multiplex PCR reads. The table has 200,000 or so distinct CDR3 sequences, approximately 30% seen once. V lost 6 bases and J lost 8; bases outside the gene matches: 4. Germline CDR1 and CDR2: SGHDT and YYEEEE. This CDR3 region has 11 residues. Axillary draining lymph nodes of breast cancer patients supplied the node samples. The sequencing input was axillary lymph node tissue. This chain connects TRBV5-6 to TRBJ1-2, with 7 positions matching TRBD1. The origin of this receptor is a female donor with breast cancer. Some clones in this sample may be carry-over from other donors' samples. The CDR3: CASTMGQGYTF. The CDR3 bases are TGTGCCAGCACCATGGGACAGGGCTACACCTTC.